These 9 T cell receptor beta chains originate from one sample sequenced in a study of vaccination and CD4 T cells after COVID-19. With the Oncomine TCR Beta short-read assay, DNA from cultured CD4+ T cells was sequenced. A single record per CDR3 protein comes from TCRdb applying MiXCR to the PCR reads. The sample has about 16,000 distinct CDR3 sequences; under 55% are singletons. Time point indicated: late sampling 161 to 241 days after vaccination in three convalescent patients. Treatment specified: approximately 9-day PBMC culture with coronavirus spike peptide pools or control peptides (ViraFEST assay). The antigens of these receptors remain unknown. This material consisted of CD4+ T cells from blood, cultured in vitro, taken about 7 months after SARS-CoV-2 vaccination. All receptors derive from a human donor who had recovered from COVID-19.

The genes are TRBV7-2 and TRBJ1-2; perhaps TRBD1 as D (6 bases). Germline V gene lookup returns CDR1 SGHTA and CDR2 FQGNSA. The length of the CDR3 is 14 residues. Trimming took off 5 bases at V and 3 bases at J, with 13 bases between the two ends. CDR3 sequence: CASSRTALDYGYTF. In DNA, the CDR3 is TGTGCCAGCAGCAGGACAGCGCTCGACTATGGCTACACCTTC.

The chain joins TRBV20-1 to TRBJ1-3; 8 positions agree with TRBD1. V lost 6 bases, J lost 4 bases, and 8 bases stayed unmatched. CDR3 length: 14 residues. The V gene's germline CDR1 is DFQATT and CDR2 SNEGSKA (reference sequence). The CDR3 protein is CSAPDRGAGNTIYF. The CDR3 DNA reads as TGCAGTGCACCCGACAGGGGCGCAGGAAACACCATATATTTT.

This clonotype was found a few times. The gene calls are TRBV20-1 and TRBJ1-1, with D perhaps TRBD1 (6 bases). The V end lost 0 bases, the J end lost 1 base, and 9 bases lay between the germline ends. CDR1 is DFQATT and CDR2 is SNEGSKA in the germline V gene (reference sequence). The CDR3 sequence is 14 residues long. This chain's CDR3 is CSARDTQGNTEAFF. DNA for the CDR3: TGCAGTGCTAGAGATACACAGGGGAACACTGAAGCTTTCTTT.

This chain uses TRBV20-1 with TRBJ1-2; unclear D gene. Trimming removed 6 bases from V and 2 bases from J, with 13 bases in between. The CDR3 loop spans 13 amino acids. From germline, CDR1 is DFQATT and CDR2 SNEGSKA (reference sequence). As DNA, the CDR3 is TGCAGTGCCCGCCCCCCCTGGAACTATGGCTACACCTTC. Translating gives CSARPPWNYGYTF.

The chain recombines TRBV20-1 with TRBJ2-5; maybe TRBD2 (5 bases). Deletions cut 0 bases from V and 3 bases from J, with 17 bases between. The CDR3 is 16 amino acids. Per the germline V gene, CDR1 is DFQATT and CDR2 is SNEGSKA (reference sequence). The CDR3 DNA sequence: TGCAGTGCTAGAGATAGGCGGCGTTACGGGAAAGAGACCCAGTACTTC. It yields the protein CSARDRRRYGKETQYF.

The V and J genes are TRBV20-1 and TRBJ1-1, with D uncertain. CDR1 is DFQATT and CDR2 is SNEGSKA in the germline V gene (reference sequence). There are 13 residues in the CDR3. V was clipped by 0 bases and J by 8 bases, with 13 bases between them. CDR3 DNA sequence: TGCAGTGCTAGAGAGCAAGGCGGAGGGGAAGCTTTCTTT. It translates to CSAREQGGGEAFF.

CDR3 DNA: TGCAGTGCTCCATTAGTGAGCGGGGGGGCAGATACGCAGTATTTT. Residues: CSAPLVSGGADTQYF. The chain employs TRBV20-1 and TRBJ2-3, with 10 bases lining up with TRBD2. This CDR3 is 15 amino acids long. Germline CDR1 is DFQATT and CDR2 is SNEGSKA (reference sequence). V lost 5 bases and J lost 4; bases outside the gene matches: 9.

The rearrangement links TRBV20-1 to TRBJ1-5; no clear D. The CDR3 totals 13 residues. Germline loops: CDR1 DFQATT, CDR2 SNEGSKA (reference sequence). Trimming pared 2 bases from V and 0 bases from J, leaving 5 bases between. The CDR3 coding sequence is TGCAGTGCTAGAATGCATAGCAATCAGCCCCAGCATTTT. Its translation is CSARMHSNQPQHF.

The genes are TRBV4-2 and TRBJ1-5; tentatively, D is TRBD1 (5 bases). The CDR3 runs to 13 residues. V lost 6 bases to trimming and J lost 4 bases, with 10 bases between them. Germline V lookup: CDR1 LGHNA, CDR2 YNFKEQ. CDR3 sequence: CASSPGPNQPQHF. CDR3 DNA: TGTGCCAGCAGTCCGGGGCCAAATCAGCCCCAGCATTTT.